The rows below give T cell receptor beta chains drawn from one sample of a study of blood T cell repertoires in COVID-19. The data were produced by immunoSEQ multiplex PCR, yet TCRdb's version contains in-frame clones alone and is incomplete. The table has about 170,000 clones, around 83% seen once. Sequencing used peripheral blood. The receptor set was obtained from a woman in her seventies who had recovered from COVID-19. The conserved cysteine and the conserved F or W are not part of the CDR3 here. Fields, in order: V gene, clone size, CDR3 protein. Clone sizes are given selectively: once, few, many, or a class where the clone is expanded.

>TRBV28|-
ATSPGGAHTNYGYT
>TRBV29-1|-
SANEVNTEAF
>TRBV3-1/TRBV3-2|-
ASSQGVVPYGYT
>TRBV5-4|-
ASSSTRGSYEQY
>TRBV15|-
ATSRDASGGWYEQF
>TRBV2|-
ASNRDIYQPQH
>TRBV12-3/TRBV12-4|many
ASSPPEPQY
>TRBV4-1|-
ASSQGEQETQY
>TRBV7-9|-
ASSLAVGRGLVYGYT
>TRBV27|-
ASSSRLAGGPGYEQY
>TRBV4-2|-
ASSQPPGSVGNEQF
>TRBV6-5|-
ASSPPGYNEQF
>TRBV18|-
ASSPGTAAEKLF
>TRBV2|-
ASRGGRQGETQY
>TRBV4-1|-
ASSPTGMSSYEQY
>TRBV3-1/TRBV3-2|-
ASSQRGGETQY
>TRBV5-1|-
ASSLGTGRYNSPLH
>TRBV27|few
ASRAGTSPYNEQF
>TRBV3-1/TRBV3-2|few
ASSQDPWAVAGAF
>TRBV6-5|-
ASSYRGGSRTEKLF
>TRBV3-1/TRBV3-2|-
ASSHTGDEQY
>TRBV28|-
ASSINQETQY
>TRBV20-1|-
SASWASGPYEQY
>TRBV29-1|-
SGRHPNYGYT
>TRBV5-4|once
ASSLGVLEAF
>TRBV4-1|-
ASSRGQVNEKLF
>TRBV5-1|-
ASSLEPAQEGTEAF
>TRBV15|-
ATSRDAGGMDGYT
>TRBV7-2|-
ASSPTQRQGSYGYT
>TRBV2|few
ASKREGYEQY
>TRBV2|-
ASSSYSGNEQF
>TRBV10-1|once
ASSTGTNLYEQY
>TRBV13|-
ASSLSLAGDNEQF
>TRBV9|-
ASSEGAVSNQPQH
>TRBV9|-
ASSVAGGANSGANVLT
>TRBV18|few
ASSPRPGRDKDYEQY
>TRBV9|-
ASSVGQGTGELF
>TRBV3-1/TRBV3-2|-
ASSQDAGGGGELF
>TRBV12-3/TRBV12-4|-
ASFRGVGYGYT
>TRBV7-9|-
ASSLGEAGQY
>TRBV14|once
ASSQDRRAGPVPNEQY
>TRBV5-1|-
ASSPPQMNTEAF
>TRBV5-1|few
ASSASGNTEAF